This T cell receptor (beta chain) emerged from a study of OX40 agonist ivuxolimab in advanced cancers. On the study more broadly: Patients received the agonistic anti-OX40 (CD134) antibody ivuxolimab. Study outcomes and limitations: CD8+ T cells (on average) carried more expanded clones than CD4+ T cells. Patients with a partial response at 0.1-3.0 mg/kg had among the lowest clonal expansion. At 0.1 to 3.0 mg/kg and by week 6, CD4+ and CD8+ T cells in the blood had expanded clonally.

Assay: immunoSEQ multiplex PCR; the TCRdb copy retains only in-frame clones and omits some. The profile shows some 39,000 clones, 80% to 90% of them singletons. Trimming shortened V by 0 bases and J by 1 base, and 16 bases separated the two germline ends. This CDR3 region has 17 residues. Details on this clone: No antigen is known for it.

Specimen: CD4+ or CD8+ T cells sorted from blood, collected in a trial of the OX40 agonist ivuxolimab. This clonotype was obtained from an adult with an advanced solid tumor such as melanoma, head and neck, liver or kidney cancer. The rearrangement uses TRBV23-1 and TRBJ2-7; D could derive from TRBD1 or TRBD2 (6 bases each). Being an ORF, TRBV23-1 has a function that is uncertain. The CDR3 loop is CASSQSKVGGRSYEQYF. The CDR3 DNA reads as TGCGCCAGCAGTCAATCTAAAGTGGGGGGCCGTTCCTACGAGCAGTACTTC.